The sequence of this TCR beta chain was determined in a study of cytomegalovirus exposure and HLA in healthy donors. The primer mix had 60 Vbeta and 13 Jbeta primers. Using immunoSEQ multiplex PCR, the repertoire was profiled, and TCRdb retains in-frame clones only, with some absent. The table includes roughly 100,000 clones, 60% to 85% detected once. The trim removed 2 bases at V and 9 bases at J, leaving 6 bases unmatched. This CDR3 is built from 14 residues. In germline, CDR1 is SGHTA, CDR2 FQGNSA. The sample consisted of PBMCs. The chain uses TRBV7-2 and TRBJ2-1; 8 nucleotides match TRBD2. This TCR was recovered from a woman in her thirties or forties in good health and CMV-seropositive. CDR3 bases: TGTGCCAGCAGCTTAAGAGCGGGGGAACTTGAGCAGTTCTTC. Translated: CASSLRAGELEQFF.